This T cell receptor beta chain was recorded in a study of T cell changes during pregnancy in multiple sclerosis. The CDR3 contains 13 residues. CDR1 LNHDA and CDR2 SQIVND come from the germline V gene (reference sequence). V lost 7 bases to trimming and J lost 11 bases; unmatched junction nucleotides: 11. Method: immunoSEQ multiplex PCR; TCRdb's copy keeps in-frame clones and lacks some. Of some 48,000 clones listed, around 96% are singletons. The chain couples TRBV19 to TRBJ1-1, with 9 bases lining up with TRBD1. The source was peripheral blood, collected in the second trimester of pregnancy. This TCR came from a female donor with multiple sclerosis, enrolled in a pregnancy study. CDR3 sequence (DNA): TGTGCCAGTATTAGGGGACAGGGAAGCTTGGCTTTCTTT. This sequence encodes CASIRGQGSLAFF.